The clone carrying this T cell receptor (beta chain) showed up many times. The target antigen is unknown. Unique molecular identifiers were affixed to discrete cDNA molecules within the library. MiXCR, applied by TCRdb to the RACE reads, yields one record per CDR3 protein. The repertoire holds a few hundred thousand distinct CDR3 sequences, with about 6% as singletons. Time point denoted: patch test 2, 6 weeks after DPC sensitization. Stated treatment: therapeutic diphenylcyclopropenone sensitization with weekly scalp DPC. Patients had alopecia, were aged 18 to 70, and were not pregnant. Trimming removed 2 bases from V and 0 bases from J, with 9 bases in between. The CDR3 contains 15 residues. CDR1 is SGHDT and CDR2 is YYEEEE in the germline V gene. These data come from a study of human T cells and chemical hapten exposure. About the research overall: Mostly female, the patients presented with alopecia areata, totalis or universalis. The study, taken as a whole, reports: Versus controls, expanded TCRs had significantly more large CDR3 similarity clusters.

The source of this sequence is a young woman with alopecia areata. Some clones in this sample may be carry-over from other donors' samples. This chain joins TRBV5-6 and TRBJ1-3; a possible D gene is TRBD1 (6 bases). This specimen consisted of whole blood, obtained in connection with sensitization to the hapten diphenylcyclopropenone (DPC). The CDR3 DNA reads TGTGCCAGCAGCTTAGGGGGATACTCTGGAAACACCATATATTTT. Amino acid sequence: CASSLGGYSGNTIYF.